The present T cell receptor (beta chain) was sequenced within a study of metastatic and nonmetastatic thyroid tumors. Regarding the study as a whole: Benign nodules reportedly had significantly lower TCR beta diversity than malignant thyroid tumors in blood and tumor.

In its sample, this clone was seen many times. Its antigen is unidentified. Under the authors' procedure: A papillary thyroid cancer distant-metastasis classifier was built from CDR3 differences across clinicopathological groups. TCRdb re-called clones via MiXCR from the PCR reads. These V and J calls rely on TCRdb rather than the paper's analysis. The sample comprises 45,000 to 60,000 clones, approximately 17% of which are singletons, and about 3% rests with the top ten. From germline, CDR1 is SGHTA and CDR2 FQGNSA. Trimming pared 1 base from V and 2 bases from J, leaving 5 bases between. The CDR3 has 13 residues. Thyroid surgery had not been preceded by any treatment in any patient.

V usage is TRBV7-2 and J usage is TRBJ1-2; no reliable D call. The material sequenced was blood. This sequence originates from a female donor with papillary thyroid cancer or a benign thyroid nodule (not recorded which). Some clones in this sample may be carry-over from other donors' samples. CDR3 sequence reads: CASSLGLNYGYTF. For the CDR3, the DNA is TGTGCCAGCAGCTTAGGACTCAACTATGGCTACACCTTC.